This TCR beta chain is drawn from a study of T-cell reconstitution after alpha-beta-depleted transplantation in children (dated by TCRdb to about 2016). For the wider study: Using TCR repertoire profiling, the study followed T-cell immune reconstitution in a quantitative way in children after TCRalphabeta/CD19-depleted allogeneic hematopoietic cell transplantation.

The study at large found these results: Apparently early alphabetaT-cell count recovery about two months after transplant reportedly relied on only several hundred rapidly expanded clones derived from non-depleted graft cells. The frequencies of hyperexpanded clones fell over the following months, and after one year, T-cell counts and TCRbeta diversity were mostly attributed to newly produced T cells. In some patients, the high TCRbeta diversity seen at day 60 was put down to recipient T cells and intrathymic progenitors that had survived conditioning.

There are a few counts of this clonotype. Its binding antigen is unknown. There are no base qualities to consult, and no much larger clone falls within one base. The CDR3 covers 14 residues, taking in both the cysteine and the phenylalanine. Only the CDR3 portion is preserved as DNA: 42 bases, with reading frame beginning at the first base. From a lookup of the germline V gene (reference sequence), CDR1 and CDR2 are DFQATT and SNEGSKA. Relative to germline, V is missing 0 bases and J is missing 3 bases, with 4 bases of the junction outside any gene match. Read against the paper, the sample's treatment or condition label means: allogeneic hematopoietic cell transplantation with graft depleted of TCRalphabeta T cells and CD19 B cells. Transplant recipients were children who received TCRalphabeta/CD19-depleted allogeneic hematopoietic cell grafts. Library generation was performed with PCR. These reads were obtained on an Illumina HiSeq 2500. Molecular barcoding was employed in the preparation of TCR libraries, with unique molecular identifiers being used to normalize TCRbeta repertoire quantification. Using fastp trimming at Q25 and MiXCR clonotype assembly, TCRdb reanalyzed the public sequencing data and kept in-frame beta chains. Identical CDR3 protein sequences are pooled into one entry, listed with their most common genes and DNA. Present in this sample are about 290,000 distinct CDR3 sequences, around a tenth of which were seen just once. Of the sample, 7.5% falls within the top ten clones.

This clonotype originated in a boy under three years old with acute myeloid leukemia, due to receive a stem cell transplant. The rearrangement combines TRBV20-1 with TRBJ2-7; TRBD2 agrees with 8 junctional bases. Source: PBMCs, taken before TCRalphabeta/CD19-depleted stem cell transplant. The CDR3 region has the sequence CSARDREGVYEQYF. The DNA reads as follows: TGCAGTGCTAGAGACCGGGAGGGAGTCTACGAGCAGTACTTC.